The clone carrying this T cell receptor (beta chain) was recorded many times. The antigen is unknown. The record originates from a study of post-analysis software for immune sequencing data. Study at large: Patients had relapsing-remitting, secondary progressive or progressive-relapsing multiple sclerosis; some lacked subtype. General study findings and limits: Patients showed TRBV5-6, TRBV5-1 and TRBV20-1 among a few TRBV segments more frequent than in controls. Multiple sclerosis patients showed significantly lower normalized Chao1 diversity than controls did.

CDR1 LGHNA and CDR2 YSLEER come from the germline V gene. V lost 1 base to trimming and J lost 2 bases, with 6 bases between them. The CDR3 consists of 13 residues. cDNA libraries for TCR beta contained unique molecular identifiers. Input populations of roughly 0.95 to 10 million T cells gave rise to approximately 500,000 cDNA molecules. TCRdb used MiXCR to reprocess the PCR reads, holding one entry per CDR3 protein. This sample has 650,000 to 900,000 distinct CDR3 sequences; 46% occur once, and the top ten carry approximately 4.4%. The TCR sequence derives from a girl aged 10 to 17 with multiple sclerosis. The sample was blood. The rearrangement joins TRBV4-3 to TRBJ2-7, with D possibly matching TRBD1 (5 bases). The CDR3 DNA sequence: TGCGCCAGCAGCCAAGGACAGACCTACGAGCAGTACTTC. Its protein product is CASSQGQTYEQYF.